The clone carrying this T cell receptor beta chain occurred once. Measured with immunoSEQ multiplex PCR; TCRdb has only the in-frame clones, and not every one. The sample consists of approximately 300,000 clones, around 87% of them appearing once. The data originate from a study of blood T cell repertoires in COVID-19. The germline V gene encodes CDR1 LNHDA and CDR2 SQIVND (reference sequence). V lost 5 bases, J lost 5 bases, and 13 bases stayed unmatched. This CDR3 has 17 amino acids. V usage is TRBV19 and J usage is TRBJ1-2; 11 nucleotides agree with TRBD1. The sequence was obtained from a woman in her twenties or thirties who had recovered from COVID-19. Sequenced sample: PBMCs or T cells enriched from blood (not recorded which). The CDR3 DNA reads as TGTGCCAGTAGTTCCCAAAGGACAGGGGGCGCGTTGTATGGCTACACCTTC. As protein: CASSSQRTGGALYGYTF.